These T cell receptor beta chains were read from a single sample in a study of T cells after yellow fever vaccination. One entry per CDR3 protein, called by TCRdb with MiXCR from the 5' RACE reads. The table shows about 110,000 distinct CDR3 sequences, with around 8.6% occurring only once. Sample: CD8+ T cells sorted from PBMCs, taken 45 days after the yellow fever booster vaccination. The source of these receptors is a man aged 30-40 years who received the YFV17D yellow fever vaccine. Each CDR3 is given with its conserved first and last residue.

J	V	CDR3
TRBJ1-2	TRBV4-3	CASSQDRPGQVYGYTF
TRBJ2-3	TRBV5-1	CASSWRSGGPDTQYF
TRBJ2-1	TRBV6-1	CASSDSGIVGNEQFF
TRBJ2-3	TRBV7-9	CASGTRDTQYF
TRBJ1-1	TRBV19	CASSAGHSGAFF
TRBJ1-2	TRBV3-1	CASSRTGQGAWYGYTF
TRBJ1-2	TRBV6-5	CASSYGPFGANYGYTF
TRBJ2-2	TRBV15	CATSNLDRGTGELFF
TRBJ1-2	TRBV27	CASSPGQIYGYTF
TRBJ2-3	TRBV20-1	CSASQPAGGTDTQYF
TRBJ2-3	TRBV5-4	CASRWGTDTQYF
TRBJ2-2	TRBV20-1	CSAALAGGLGLRTGELFF
TRBJ2-5	TRBV6-4	CASSSGLADQTGGQETQYF
TRBJ2-7	TRBV27	CASSLGGELNEQYF
TRBJ2-7	TRBV20-1	CSASDYSYEQYF
TRBJ2-7	TRBV21-1	CASSKARRYEQYF
TRBJ1-4	TRBV11-1	CASSSCPRQGCF
TRBJ2-3	TRBV7-6	CASSFSQGAKIDKADTQYF
TRBJ2-1	TRBV2	CASSEALAANEQFF
TRBJ2-3	TRBV2	CASSDRGDTDTQYF
TRBJ1-2	TRBV29-1	CSVDAANYGYTF
TRBJ1-3	TRBV20-1	CSARNTGGNTIYF
TRBJ1-3	TRBV2	CASRGASSGNTIYF
TRBJ1-2	TRBV29-1	CSVAGHTIYGYTF
TRBJ2-5	TRBV12-3/TRBV12-4	CASSPRGGFETQYF
TRBJ2-7	TRBV20-1	CSASFVGRSSYEQYF
TRBJ2-3	TRBV9	CASSAEGVTTDTQYF